These 27 T cell receptor beta chains were all obtained from the same sample, sequenced in a study of a mutant IDH1 vaccine in newly diagnosed glioma. The antigens of these receptors remain unknown. This table comes from immunoSEQ multiplex PCR, and its TCRdb copy is limited to in-frame clones, with some not included. The data show tens of thousands of clones, with more than 80% seen just once and 4% to 5.5% held by the top ten. Specified time point: week 47, end of study. Each dose delivered 300 ug of mutant IDH1 20-mer peptide subcutaneously with imiquimod. This sample comprised PBMCs, obtained from a glioma patient whose treatment included an IDH1 peptide vaccine. The source of these receptors is a man aged 35 to 55 with glioma.

This rearrangement joins TRBV6-5 to TRBJ2-7; D remains ambiguous. Germline lookup yields CDR1 MNHEY and CDR2 SVGAGI. With 0 bases removed from V and 5 bases from J, the gap between germline ends came to 8 bases. This CDR3 spans 13 amino acids. CDR3 region: CASSYSAGNEQYF. The CDR3 nucleotides are TGTGCCAGCAGTTACTCCGCTGGCAACGAGCAGTACTTC.

The CDR3 loop reads CASSLGTGEVKPQHF. CDR3 nucleotides: TGTGCCAGCAGCTTGGGGACAGGGGAAGTTAAGCCCCAGCATTTT. The chain employs TRBV5-6 and TRBJ1-5, with 9 bases matching TRBD1. Germline V lookup: CDR1 SGHDT, CDR2 YYEEEE. The CDR3 consists of 15 residues. With 0 bases clipped from V and 8 bases from J, the junction kept 6 bases outside the gene matches.

The chain uses TRBV5-1 and TRBJ1-2; weak D call: TRBD1 (5 bases). CDR1 and CDR2 from the germline V gene are SGHRS and YFSETQ. The length of the CDR3 is 13 residues. With 0 bases removed from V and 7 bases from J, the gap between germline ends came to 10 bases. The CDR3 here is CASSLDGQGGYTF. The DNA for the CDR3 is TGCGCCAGCAGCTTGGACGGCCAGGGTGGCTACACCTTC.

The chain has TRBV6-5 and TRBJ1-1; no clear D gene. Germline V gene sequence: CDR1 MNHEY, CDR2 SVGAGI. This CDR3 comprises 13 residues. V gave up 7 bases and J gave up 0 bases, with 9 bases separating them. CDR3: CASKRSMNTEAFF. CDR3 DNA: TGTGCCAGCAAACGCTCCATGAACACTGAAGCTTTCTTT.

The chain combines TRBV7-2 with TRBJ2-3; TRBD2 matches at 10 bases. The CDR3 has 16 residues. J lost 2 bases, V lost 6 bases, and 8 bases had no gene match. The germline gives CDR1 SGHTA, CDR2 FQGNSA. CDR3 nucleotide sequence: TGTGCCAGCAGTTCCAGACTAGCGGGCTTCACAGATACGCAGTATTTT. Translation: CASSSRLAGFTDTQYF.

This clone was detected once. This chain links TRBV11-3 with TRBJ2-1, with TRBD1 as a possible D gene (6 bases). Trimming shortened V by 5 bases and J by 8 bases, and 13 bases separated the two germline ends. This CDR3 has 13 amino acids. The germline V gene encodes CDR1 SGHNT and CDR2 YENEEA. CDR3 DNA: TGTGCCAGCAGCCCTGGGGGCCGGGATGAGCAGTTCTTC. This codes for CASSPGGRDEQFF. The whole variable domain, remainder taken from reference TRBV11-3 and TRBJ2-1, is EAGVVQSPRYKIIEKKQPVAFWCNPISGHNTLYWYLQNLGQGPELLIRYENEEAVDDSQLPKDRFSAERLKGVDSTLKIQPAELGDSAVYLCASSPGGRDEQFFGPGTRLTVL.

The CDR3 region is CASSSWTLVEEGEQYF. The DNA of the CDR3 is TGTGCCAGCAGCTCCTGGACACTGGTGGAGGAAGGCGAGCAGTACTTC. J is TRBJ2-7 and V is TRBV7-9; the D gene could be TRBD1 or TRBD2 (5 bases each). Trimming pared 4 bases from V and 6 bases from J, leaving 22 bases between. This CDR3 is built from 16 residues. Germline lookup yields CDR1 SEHNR and CDR2 FQNEAQ (reference sequence).

This chain joins TRBV7-8 and TRBJ2-2, with 10 nucleotides matching TRBD1. The CDR3 spans 16 residues. J lost 3 bases, V lost 5 bases, and 6 bases had no gene match. CDR1 is SGHVS and CDR2 is FQNEAQ in the germline V gene. CDR3 bases: TGTGCCAGCAGCCGGAGGACAGGGGGGGACACCGGGGAGCTGTTTTTT. Protein sequence: CASSRRTGGDTGELFF.

This clone was observed a few times. The chain carries TRBV7-2 and TRBJ1-1, with D possibly being TRBD1 (5 bases). Trimming stripped 7 bases from V and 3 bases from J, with 15 bases between. The CDR3 totals 14 residues. In germline, CDR1 is SGHTA, CDR2 FQGNSA. The CDR3 nucleotides are TGTGCCAGCACTCCCAACCCGGGGGACACTGAAGCTTTCTTT. Its protein is CASTPNPGDTEAFF. Complete variable domain (other parts from reference TRBV7-2 and TRBJ1-1): GAGVSQSPSNKVTEKGKDVELRCDPISGHTALYWYRQSLGQGLEFLIYFQGNSAPDKSGLPSDRFSAERTGGSVSTLTIQRTQQEDSAVYLCASTPNPGDTEAFFGQGTRLTVV.

This clone was seen more than once but under ten times. The chain employs TRBV7-6 and TRBJ2-3, with D possibly being TRBD1 (5 bases). The CDR3 has 13 residues. Looked up from germline, CDR1 is SGHVS and CDR2 is FNYEAQ. The ends were cut back, 8 bases at V and 1 base at J, with 10 bases in the middle. The CDR3 DNA reads TGTGCCAGCGGGGCCTCCCGCACAGATACGCAGTATTTT. Translated, it gives CASGASRTDTQYF.

The chain uses TRBV19 and TRBJ2-5, with D unclear. Between the trimmed V and J ends, which lost 5 bases and 0 bases, there was a span of 13 bases. CDR3 length equals 15 residues. Germline loops: CDR1 LNHDA, CDR2 SQIVND (reference sequence). The CDR3 sequence is CASSSGRIHQETQYF. CDR3 bases: TGTGCCAGTAGTTCCGGACGGATACACCAAGAGACCCAGTACTTC. Drawing the rest from reference TRBV19 and TRBJ2-5, the complete variable domain is DGGITQSPKYLFRKEGQNVTLSCEQNLNHDAMYWYRQDPGQGLRLIYYSQIVNDFQKGDIAEGYSVSREKKESFPLTVTSAQKNPTAFYLCASSSGRIHQETQYFGPGTRLLVL.

V gene TRBV14 combines with J gene TRBJ2-5; D is possibly TRBD1 (6 bases). The better agreement between TRBJ2-7 and the DNA end casts doubt on the J call. The CDR3 consists of 14 residues. CDR1 is SGHDN, CDR2 FVKESK, per germline. The CDR3 region is CASSQDLQGYEQYF. For the CDR3, the DNA is TGTGCCAGCAGCCAAGATCTACAGGGCTACGAGCAGTACTTC.

The chain joins TRBV5-4 to TRBJ1-4, with D tentatively TRBD1 (5 bases). This CDR3 comprises 17 residues. Germline assignment: CDR1 SGHNT and CDR2 YYREEE (reference sequence). The ends were cut back, 0 bases at V and 7 bases at J, with 19 bases in the middle. The CDR3 DNA is TGTGCCAGCAGCTTGGACCGGAGGGCAGCTAGGGGTGAAAAACTGTTTTTT. This sequence encodes CASSLDRRAARGEKLFF.

This chain links TRBV4-3 with TRBJ2-3, with 8 bases matching TRBD2. V lost 4 bases to trimming and J lost 3 bases; unmatched junction nucleotides: 6. This CDR3 has 15 amino acids. Germline loops: CDR1 LGHNA, CDR2 YSLEER. CDR3 nucleotides: TGCGCCAGCAGCCCCGGGGGGGCTGGTACAGATACGCAGTATTTT. Its protein is CASSPGGAGTDTQYF.

The CDR3 region has the DNA TGTGCCAGCAGCCGGGGAGACAGGGCACCTTCGAACACCGGGGAGCTGTTTTTT. This encodes CASSRGDRAPSNTGELFF. The chain has TRBV14 and TRBJ2-2, with 7 nucleotides matching TRBD1. After removal of 4 bases from V and 0 bases from J, the junction contained 11 bases not matched to a gene. This CDR3 spans 18 amino acids. Germline V CDR1 and CDR2: SGHDN, FVKESK.

The V call is TRBV18, the J call TRBJ1-1; no reliable D call. The CDR3 totals 13 residues. Germline values: CDR1 KGHSH, CDR2 LQKENI. The V end lost 6 bases, the J end lost 6 bases, and 14 bases lay between the germline ends. The CDR3 DNA reads TGTGCCAGCTCTCCTTCCGGGTTGGCTGAAGCTTTCTTT. Protein: CASSPSGLAEAFF.

This chain links TRBV5-5 with TRBJ1-1; no definite D call. Germline CDR1 is SGHKS and CDR2 is YYEKEE (reference sequence). V lost 3 bases and J 0 bases, leaving 15 bases between the germline ends. The CDR3 is 16 amino acids. The CDR3 DNA follows: TGTGCCAGCAGCTGGGCCGGGAGGCGGTTGAACACTGAAGCTTTCTTT. It yields the protein CASSWAGRRLNTEAFF.

This chain links TRBV6-4 with TRBJ2-1; D might be TRBD2 (6 bases). V lost 5 bases and J lost 7, with 12 bases in between. Germline V gene lookup returns CDR1 MRHNA and CDR2 SNTAGT. The CDR3 is made up of 13 amino acids. CDR3 in DNA: TGTGCCAGCAGTCGGACTACCGGGAATGAGCAGTTCTTC. Translation gives CASSRTTGNEQFF.

This sequence joins TRBV7-2 and TRBJ2-1; D not resolved. The CDR3 is 15 amino acids. V lost 5 bases to trimming and J lost 0 bases, with 11 bases between them. The V gene's germline CDR1 is SGHTA and CDR2 FQGNSA. The chain's CDR3 is CASSVRQSSYNEQFF. The CDR3 nucleotides are TGTGCCAGCAGCGTGCGCCAGAGCTCCTACAATGAGCAGTTCTTC.

This clone was recorded a few times. The chain links TRBV5-8 to TRBJ1-1, with a weak D call TRBD1 (5 bases). CDR1 and CDR2 (germline): SGHTS, YDEGEE. V lost 5 bases, J lost 1 base, and 12 bases lay in between. The CDR3 has 14 amino acids. CDR3 residues: CASRLDTWNTEAFF. For the CDR3, the DNA is TGTGCCAGCAGGCTGGACACTTGGAACACTGAAGCTTTCTTT.

The chain joins TRBV11-2 to TRBJ1-2; TRBD1 matches at 8 bases. In germline, CDR1 is SGHAT, CDR2 FQNNGV. This CDR3 comprises 17 residues. V shed 6 bases and J 1 base; nucleotides not matched to a gene: 13. CDR3 coding DNA: TGTGCCAGCAGACGCGGACAGGGCTCCTTAGTTAACTATGGCTACACCTTC. This codes for CASRRGQGSLVNYGYTF.

Remarks on this clone: An end of the junction does not agree with germline; a read error may underlie this. The chain is built from TRBV5-8 and TRBJ1-5; 9 positions agree with TRBD1. Germline CDR1 SGHTS, CDR2 YDEGEE. This CDR3 region has 17 residues. This CDR3 reads CASSLGQGLIFNQPQHF. The CDR3 DNA sequence: TGTGCCAGCAGTTTGGGACAGGGCCTTATCTTCAATCAGCCCCAGCATTTT.

The V and J genes are TRBV5-1 and TRBJ2-5; D assignment may be TRBD1 or TRBD2 (5 bases each). The assigned J gene may be wrong: the sequence end matches TRBJ2-7 better. The CDR3 extends over 14 amino acids. The germline CDR1 and CDR2 sequences are SGHRS and YFSETQ. The CDR3 coding sequence is TGCGCCAGCAGCTTTACGAGGGGCTCCTACGAGCAGTACTTC. It specifies CASSFTRGSYEQYF.

The chain links TRBV6-5 to TRBJ2-7; no clear D. V lost 7 bases and J lost 1, with 5 bases in between. The germline CDR1 and CDR2 sequences are MNHEY and SVGAGI. The CDR3 is 11 amino acids. The CDR3 loop reads CASTGSYEQYF. The CDR3 bases are TGTGCCAGCACAGGTTCCTACGAGCAGTACTTC.

This clone occurred once. This chain uses TRBV19 with TRBJ2-2; D may be TRBD2 (6 bases). Germline V lookup: CDR1 LNHDA, CDR2 SQIVND (reference sequence). V was clipped by 3 bases and J by 13 bases, with 12 bases between them. The CDR3 contains 12 residues. The CDR3 reads CASSIFQGGLFF. CDR3 nucleotide sequence: TGTGCCAGTAGTATTTTCCAGGGAGGGCTGTTTTTT.

The J gene is TRBJ1-2, the V gene TRBV28; D is uncertain. The CDR3 runs 14 residues. The ends were cut back, 2 bases at V and 4 bases at J, with 11 bases in the middle. Germline V lookup: CDR1 MDHEN, CDR2 SYDVKM. The CDR3 reads CASSLSPRLYGYTF. As DNA, the CDR3 is TGTGCCAGCAGTTTAAGTCCCAGGCTCTATGGCTACACCTTC.

The chain couples TRBV7-3 to TRBJ1-2; D uncertain. This CDR3 has 13 residues. The V gene lost 5 bases and the J gene lost 4 bases, with 11 bases spanning the gap. The germline V gene encodes CDR1 SGHTA and CDR2 FQGTGA. The CDR3 DNA sequence: TGTGCCAGCAGCACAATGCCTCCCTATGGCTACACCTTC. Encoded protein: CASSTMPPYGYTF.